This T cell receptor beta chain was documented in a study of T cells in Graves' hyperthyroidism and ophthalmopathy. Study in general: At initial diagnosis, before any treatment had begun, peripheral blood was obtained.

Amplified TCR beta CDR3 regions came from RNA transcripts. First-round RT-PCR with HTBI primers amplified the TCR CDR3 region. Each CDR3 protein gets one entry after TCRdb re-called the multiplex PCR reads with MiXCR. The table records 500,000 to 550,000 distinct CDR3 sequences, 20% of them present only once. The CDR3 loop spans 15 amino acids. Deletions cut 0 bases from V and 2 bases from J, with 9 bases between. Germline CDR1 is SEHNR and CDR2 is FQNEAQ (reference sequence). Uncontrolled infection, other autoimmune disease, pregnancy or lactation excluded patients. This clonotype was found many times.

The V gene is TRBV7-9, the J gene TRBJ2-3; maybe TRBD2 (6 bases). This sequence originates from a middle-aged man with Graves' ophthalmopathy. Material: blood. CDR3 loop: CASSLAGRLTDTQYF. In DNA, the CDR3 is TGTGCCAGCAGCTTAGCCGGGAGACTCACAGATACGCAGTATTTT.